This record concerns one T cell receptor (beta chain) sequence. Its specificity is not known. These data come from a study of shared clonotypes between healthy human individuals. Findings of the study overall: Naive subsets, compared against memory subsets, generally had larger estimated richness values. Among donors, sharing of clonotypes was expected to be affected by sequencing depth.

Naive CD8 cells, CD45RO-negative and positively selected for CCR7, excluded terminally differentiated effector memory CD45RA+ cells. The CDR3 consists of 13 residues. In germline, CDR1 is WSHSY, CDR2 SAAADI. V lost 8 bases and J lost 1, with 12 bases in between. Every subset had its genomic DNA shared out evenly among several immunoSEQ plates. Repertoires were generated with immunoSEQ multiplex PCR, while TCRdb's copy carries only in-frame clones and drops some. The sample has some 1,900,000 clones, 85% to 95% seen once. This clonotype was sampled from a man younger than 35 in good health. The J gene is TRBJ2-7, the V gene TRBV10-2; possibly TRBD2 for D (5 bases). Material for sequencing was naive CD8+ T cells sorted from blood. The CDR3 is CASFPPGSYEQYF. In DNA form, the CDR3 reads TGCGCCAGCTTCCCGCCGGGGTCCTACGAGCAGTACTTC.